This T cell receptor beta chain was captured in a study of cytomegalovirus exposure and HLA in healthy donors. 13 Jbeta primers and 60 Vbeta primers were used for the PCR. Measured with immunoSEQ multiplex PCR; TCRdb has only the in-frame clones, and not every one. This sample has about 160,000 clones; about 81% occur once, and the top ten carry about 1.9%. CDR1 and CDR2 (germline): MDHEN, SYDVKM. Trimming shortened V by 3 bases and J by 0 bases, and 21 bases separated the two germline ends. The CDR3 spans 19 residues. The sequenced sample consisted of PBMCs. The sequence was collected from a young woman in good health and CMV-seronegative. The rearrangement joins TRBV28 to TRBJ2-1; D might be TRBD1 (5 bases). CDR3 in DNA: TGTGCCAGCAGTTTCCGTTTCCTTCGGACAATCATCTCCTACAATGAGCAGTTCTTC. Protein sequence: CASSFRFLRTIISYNEQFF. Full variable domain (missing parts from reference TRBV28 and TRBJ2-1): DVKVTQSSRYLVKRTGEKVFLECVQDMDHENMFWYRQDPGLGLRLIYFSYDVKMKEKGDIPEGYSVSREKKERFSLILESASTNQTSMYLCASSFRFLRTIISYNEQFFGPGTRLTVL.